The entry that follows covers one T cell receptor beta chain sequence. Antigen specificity is unknown. TCRdb passed the 5' RACE reads through MiXCR, listing each CDR3 protein once. The sample contains 620,000 or so distinct CDR3 sequences, less than 20% of which appear only once. The sample belongs to a study of T cells after yellow fever vaccination. Points from the study as a whole: A minor fraction of clonotypes spanned both CD4 and CD8 compartments. Repertoires sorted by FACS could include abundant clonotypes that are contaminants from the bulk population.

Source: PBMCs, taken 5 days after the first yellow fever vaccination. The sequence came from a man between 18 and 35 years old who received the YFV17D yellow fever vaccine.

In DNA, the CDR3 is TGTGCCAGCACCGACAGGGCAGACACCGGGGAGCTGTTTTTT. Its translation is CASTDRADTGELFF. This chain connects TRBV7-2 to TRBJ2-2; 7 bases line up with TRBD1. J was trimmed by 3 bases and V by 7 bases; bases with no gene match: 5. The CDR3 loop spans 14 amino acids. Looked up from germline, CDR1 is SGHTA and CDR2 is FQGNSA.